These 21 T cell receptor beta chains originate from one sample sequenced in a study of blood T cell repertoires in COVID-19. Method: immunoSEQ multiplex PCR; TCRdb's copy keeps in-frame clones and lacks some. The table shows about 40,000 clones, with roughly four fifths occurring only once. Sequencing was done on a sample of peripheral blood. The receptor set was obtained from a woman in her sixties or seventies with acute or convalescent COVID-19.

CDR3 protein: CASSRYSGGDTDTQYF. CDR3 DNA sequence: TGTGCCAGCAGCCGGTATAGCGGGGGGGACACAGATACGCAGTATTTT. The chain joins TRBV3-1 (or the pseudogene TRBV3-2) to TRBJ2-3, with 11 bases aligning to TRBD2. Germline V gene sequence: CDR1 LGHDT, CDR2 YNNKEL (reference sequence). The CDR3 is 16 residues long. The trim removed 4 bases at V and 2 bases at J, leaving 5 bases unmatched.

V and J are TRBV6-2 or TRBV6-3 and TRBJ2-1; D perhaps matches TRBD2 (7 bases). Germline CDR1 is MNHEY and CDR2 is SVGEGT. The CDR3 has 15 residues. Trimming shortened V by 4 bases and J by 9 bases, and 19 bases separated the two germline ends. In DNA, the CDR3 is TGTGCCAGCAGTTTGGCCGGGGGGCGGAGCAGTGAGCAGTTCTTC. Translated, it gives CASSLAGGRSSEQFF.

This chain links TRBV28 with TRBJ1-3; 9 nucleotides agree with TRBD1. The CDR3 runs to 15 residues. Germline V gives CDR1 MDHEN, CDR2 SYDVKM. V was clipped by 5 bases and J by 3 bases; unmatched bases: 5. The CDR3, as DNA: TGTGCCAGCAGTGTAACAGGGGGCCATGGAAACACCATATATTTT. Translating it yields CASSVTGGHGNTIYF.

The V gene is TRBV6-6, the J gene TRBJ2-1; 7 bases are shared with TRBD1. Germline V gives CDR1 MNHNY, CDR2 SVGAGI (reference sequence). V gave up 6 bases and J gave up 6 bases; unmatched junction bases: 5. This CDR3 is 13 amino acids long. The CDR3 spells CASRPTGANEQFF. The DNA of the CDR3 is TGTGCCAGCAGGCCCACAGGGGCCAATGAGCAGTTCTTC.

The chain employs TRBV5-6 and TRBJ1-1; 7 bases align to TRBD1. V dropped 2 bases and J dropped 1; count of bases not matched to a gene: 5. The CDR3 contains 15 residues. Per the germline V gene, CDR1 is SGHDT and CDR2 is YYEEEE. DNA of the CDR3: TGTGCCAGCAGCTTAGCCGGGACAGAGAACACTGAAGCTTTCTTT. This codes for CASSLAGTENTEAFF.

The chain carries TRBV24-1 and TRBJ2-3; perhaps TRBD2 as D (7 bases). CDR1 is KGHDR and CDR2 is SFDVKD in the germline V gene. The CDR3 is 16 amino acids. The V gene lost 4 bases and the J gene lost 2 bases, with 15 bases spanning the gap. CDR3 nucleotides: TGTGCCACCAGTGACCCAGGGAGGGGGGTCACAGATACGCAGTATTTT. Its protein product is CATSDPGRGVTDTQYF.

The gene calls are TRBV29-1 and TRBJ1-2; 8 bases are shared with TRBD1. V was pared by 3 bases and J by 4 bases, with 16 bases of the junction left unmatched. The CDR3 length is 17 residues. Germline V CDR1 and CDR2: SQVTM, ANQGSEA. The CDR3 DNA sequence: TGCAGCGTTGATACTCCGGGACAGGCCTTAACCACCTATGGCTACACCTTC. Translation gives CSVDTPGQALTTYGYTF.

In DNA, the CDR3 is TGTGCCAGCAGCTTAACTAGCGGGAGCCCAGATACGCAGTATTTT. As protein: CASSLTSGSPDTQYF. The rearrangement links TRBV7-3 to TRBJ2-3; 9 positions agree with TRBD2. Germline V lookup: CDR1 SGHTA, CDR2 FQGTGA. The CDR3 runs to 15 residues. V shed 0 bases, J shed 4 bases, and the junction held 2 bases outside the gene matches.

The chain uses TRBV6-5 and TRBJ1-6, with D possibly matching TRBD1 (6 bases). The CDR3 has 13 residues. With 5 bases removed from V and 8 bases from J, the gap between germline ends came to 10 bases. Looked up from germline, CDR1 is MNHEY and CDR2 is SVGAGI. The CDR3 DNA follows: TGTGCCAGCAGTCAGAGGGGGTATTCACCCCTCCACTTT. Amino acids: CASSQRGYSPLHF.

V and J are TRBV19 and TRBJ1-2; a possible D gene is TRBD1 (5 bases). Germline values: CDR1 LNHDA, CDR2 SQIVND (reference sequence). The V end was cut by 9 bases, the J end by 4 bases, with 15 bases between. The length of the CDR3 is 13 residues. CDR3 sequence: CASGTPPLYGYTF. DNA for the CDR3: TGTGCCAGCGGGACTCCCCCACTCTATGGCTACACCTTC.

J is TRBJ2-3 and V is TRBV18, with 12 positions matching TRBD1. V trimming: 6 bases; J trimming: 4 bases; junction bases outside the gene matches: 8. This CDR3 has 16 amino acids. CDR1 and CDR2 from the germline V gene are KGHSH and LQKENI. CDR3 protein: CASSLTGTGGADTQYF. CDR3 nucleotides: TGTGCCAGCTCGCTAACCGGGACAGGGGGCGCAGATACGCAGTATTTT.

The J gene is TRBJ1-2, the V gene TRBV6-1; tentative D call: TRBD1 (5 bases). The ends were cut back, 2 bases at V and 5 bases at J, with 15 bases in the middle. The CDR3 totals 15 residues. Germline V gives CDR1 MNHNS, CDR2 SASEGT. Here the CDR3 reads CASSEYQTAPYGYTF. The CDR3 bases are TGTGCCAGCAGTGAATACCAGACAGCCCCTTATGGCTACACCTTC.

The J gene is TRBJ1-2, the V gene TRBV10-2, with TRBD1 as a possible D gene (5 bases). The CDR3 runs to 12 residues. V was cut by 0 bases and J by 8 bases, with 7 bases left in between. Germline V gene lookup returns CDR1 WSHSY and CDR2 SAAADI. CDR3 in amino acids: CASSESKGGYTF. CDR3 DNA: TGCGCCAGCAGTGAGTCAAAGGGGGGCTACACCTTC.

This clone has a handful of counts. The genes are TRBV27 and TRBJ2-4, with 16 bases aligning to TRBD2. Germline loops: CDR1 MNHEY, CDR2 SMNVEV (reference sequence). This CDR3 has 19 residues. V dropped 4 bases and J dropped 8; count of bases not matched to a gene: 14. CDR3 protein: CASSSWGLAGGKAGDIQYF. The CDR3 nucleotides are TGTGCCAGCAGTTCTTGGGGACTAGCGGGAGGGAAGGCCGGGGACATTCAGTACTTC.

The chain carries TRBV11-3 and TRBJ2-1, with 9 nucleotides matching TRBD2. Per the germline V gene, CDR1 is SGHNT and CDR2 is YENEEA. The ends lost 3 bases at V and 8 bases at J; junction bases unmatched: 2. CDR3 length equals 13 residues. The CDR3 region has the DNA TGTGCCAGCAGCTTTGTAGCGGGAGATGAGCAGTTCTTC. This gives the protein CASSFVAGDEQFF.

CDR3 sequence reads: CASSLDRGLGYTF. In DNA, the CDR3 is TGTGCCAGCAGTCTCGACAGGGGGCTTGGCTACACCTTC. This chain uses TRBV6-2 or TRBV6-3 with TRBJ1-2; TRBD1 matches at 10 bases. Germline V lookup: CDR1 MNHEY, CDR2 SVGEGT. The CDR3 loop spans 13 amino acids. Unmatched junction bases numbered 4, after V lost 5 bases and J lost 7 bases.

This rearrangement joins TRBV7-9 to TRBJ1-2; D unresolved. The CDR3 contains 14 residues. Germline CDR1 SEHNR, CDR2 FQNEAQ (reference sequence). Between the trimmed V and J ends, which lost 1 base and 0 bases, there was a span of 6 bases. The CDR3 is CASSLGQANYGYTF. CDR3 DNA: TGTGCCAGCAGCTTAGGGCAGGCTAACTATGGCTACACCTTC.

The V call is TRBV11-2, the J call TRBJ1-3; tentative D call: TRBD1 (6 bases). V lost 4 bases and J 1 base, leaving 14 bases between the germline ends. The CDR3 runs to 16 residues. The germline V gene encodes CDR1 SGHAT and CDR2 FQNNGV. For the CDR3, the DNA is TGTGCCAGCAGCTCGGCAGGGGTGGGGTCTGGAAACACCATATATTTT. This sequence encodes CASSSAGVGSGNTIYF.

This chain connects TRBV5-8 to TRBJ1-1; D may be TRBD1 (5 bases). CDR1 and CDR2 from the germline V gene are SGHTS and YDEGEE. The CDR3 extends over 12 amino acids. V dropped 4 bases and J dropped 4 bases, with 8 bases sitting between them. This CDR3 reads CASSGGVTEAFF. The CDR3 bases are TGTGCCAGCAGCGGGGGGGTCACTGAAGCTTTCTTT.

Comment on this clone: A read error may produce the germline difference seen at one junction end. The J gene is TRBJ1-1, the V gene TRBV11-2; D perhaps matches TRBD1 (6 bases). This CDR3 has 16 amino acids. Germline assignment: CDR1 SGHAT and CDR2 FQNNGV. This CDR3 is CASTLFVGGYDTEAFF. In nucleotides, the CDR3 is TGTGCCAGCACCTTATTCGTAGGGGGTTATGATACTGAAGCTTTCTTT.

CDR3 protein: CASSYGGDRNSPLHF. CDR3 DNA: TGTGCCAGCAGTTATGGAGGGGACCGTAATTCACCCCTCCACTTT. The chain couples TRBV6-5 to TRBJ1-6; weak D call: TRBD1 (5 bases). The CDR3 loop spans 15 amino acids. Germline V gene sequence: CDR1 MNHEY, CDR2 SVGAGI. V was clipped by 3 bases and J by 6 bases, with 12 bases between them.